This T cell receptor (beta chain) comes out of a study of OX40 agonist ivuxolimab in advanced cancers. As for the study in general: Dose-escalation patients had hepatocellular carcinoma, melanoma, renal cell or head and neck cancer. Enrollees could have had prior anti-PD-1, anti-PD-L1 or anti-CTLA-4 therapy, which more than 30% had received. General observations from the study: At 0.1 to 3.0 mg/kg, clonal expansion of CD4+ and CD8+ blood T cells had occurred by week 6.

A remark on this clone: Its antigen remains unknown.

The ends were cut back, 7 bases at V and 4 bases at J, with 14 bases in the middle. The CDR3 totals 13 residues. The V gene's germline CDR1 is ENHRY and CDR2 SYGVKD. Assay used: immunoSEQ multiplex PCR; TCRdb lists only in-frame clones, some missing. The sample has 110,000 or so clones; approximately 89% are singletons. The TCR comes from an adult with an advanced solid tumor such as melanoma, head and neck, liver or kidney cancer. This chain connects TRBV10-3 to TRBJ2-7; D is uncertain. Material: CD4+ or CD8+ T cells sorted from blood, obtained in a trial of the OX40 agonist ivuxolimab. DNA of the CDR3: TGTGCCATCACCCAGGAAGTAATTTACGAGCAGTACTTC. This codes for CAITQEVIYEQYF.